The following is a TCR beta chain sequence with its context. Antigen: not known. Primers used in a second PCR of roughly 6 to 11 cycles were a sample-barcoded 5' primer and a J-beta primer mix. Template switching added a 12-random-nucleotide identifier to every cDNA molecule. TCRdb reprocessed the 5' RACE reads with MiXCR, giving one entry per CDR3 protein. The data contain approximately 1,000,000 distinct CDR3 sequences, less than 45% of them singletons. The CDR3 runs to 15 residues. The J segment lost 8 bases and the V segment lost 2 bases, leaving 9 bases of the junction unmatched. The germline V gene encodes CDR1 ENHRY and CDR2 SYGVKD. This record comes from a study of blood T cells in healthy people across ages. Findings of the study overall: What prevented conclusive comparison of naive and antigen-experienced cells was that PBMCs were unsorted. The study regarded diversity estimates from one million T cells as underestimates.

The TCR originated in a young man in good health. The sequencing sample was made of blood. The rearrangement joins TRBV10-3 to TRBJ2-1, with 7 nucleotides matching TRBD2. The DNA for the CDR3 is TGTGCCATCAGTGAGCCTGGACTAGACGTGGATGAGCAGTTCTTC. Translation: CAISEPGLDVDEQFF.